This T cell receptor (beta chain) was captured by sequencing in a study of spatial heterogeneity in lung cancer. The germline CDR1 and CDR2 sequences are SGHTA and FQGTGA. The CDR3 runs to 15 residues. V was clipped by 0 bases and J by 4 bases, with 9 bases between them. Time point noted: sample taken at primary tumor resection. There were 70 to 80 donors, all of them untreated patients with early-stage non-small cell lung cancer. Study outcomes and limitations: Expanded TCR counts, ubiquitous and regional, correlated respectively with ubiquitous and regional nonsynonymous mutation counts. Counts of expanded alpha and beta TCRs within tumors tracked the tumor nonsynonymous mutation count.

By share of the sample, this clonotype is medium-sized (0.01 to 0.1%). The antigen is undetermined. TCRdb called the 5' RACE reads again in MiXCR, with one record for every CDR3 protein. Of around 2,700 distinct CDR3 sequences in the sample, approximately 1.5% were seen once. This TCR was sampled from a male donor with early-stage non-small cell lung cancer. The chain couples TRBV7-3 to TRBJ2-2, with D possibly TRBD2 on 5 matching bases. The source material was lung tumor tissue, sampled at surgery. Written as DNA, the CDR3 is TGTGCCAGCAGCTTAACTAGCGCTGGCACCGGGGAGCTGTTTTTT. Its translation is CASSLTSAGTGELFF.